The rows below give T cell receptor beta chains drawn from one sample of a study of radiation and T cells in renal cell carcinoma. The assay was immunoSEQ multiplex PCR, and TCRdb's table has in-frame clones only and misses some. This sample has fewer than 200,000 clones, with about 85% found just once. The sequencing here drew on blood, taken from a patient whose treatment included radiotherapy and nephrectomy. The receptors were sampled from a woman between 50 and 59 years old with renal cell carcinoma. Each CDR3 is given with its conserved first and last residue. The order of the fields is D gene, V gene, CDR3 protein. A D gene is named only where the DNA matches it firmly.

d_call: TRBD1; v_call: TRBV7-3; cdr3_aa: CASSPGQGVLINTEAFF
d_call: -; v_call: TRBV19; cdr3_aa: CASKWQTLHNTEAFF
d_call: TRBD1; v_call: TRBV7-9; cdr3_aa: CASSPGTGRIAFF
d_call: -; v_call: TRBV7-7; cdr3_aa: CASSRSLGGTGELFF
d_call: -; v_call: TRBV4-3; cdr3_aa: CASSQDLGEETQYF
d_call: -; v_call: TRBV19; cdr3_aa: CASSIAGTVLNQPQHF
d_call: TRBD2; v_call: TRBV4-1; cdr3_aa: CASSQDREAGVVETQYF
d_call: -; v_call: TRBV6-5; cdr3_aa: CASSSGNTEAFF
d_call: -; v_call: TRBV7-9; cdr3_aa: CASSLNTGELFF
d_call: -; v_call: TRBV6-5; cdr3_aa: CASSSSSPRIYGYTF
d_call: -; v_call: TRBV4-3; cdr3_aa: CASSLGTTGNTIYF
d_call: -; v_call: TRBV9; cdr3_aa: CASTPDPNMNTEAFF
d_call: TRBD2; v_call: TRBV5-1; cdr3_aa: CASSAGGVAGRQETQYF
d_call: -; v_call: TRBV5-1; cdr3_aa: CASSFTNLGGTDTQYF
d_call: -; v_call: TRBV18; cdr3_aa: CASSPPAPSYEQYF
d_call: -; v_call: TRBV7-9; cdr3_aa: CASSFITGETQYF
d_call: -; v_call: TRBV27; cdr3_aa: CASSFTGPNYGYTF
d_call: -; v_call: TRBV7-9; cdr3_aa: CASPGSPTGELFF
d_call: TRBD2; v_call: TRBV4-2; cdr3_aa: CASSRTTSGEGNEQFF
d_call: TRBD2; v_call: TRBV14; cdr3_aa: CASSRLWTRRGEQFF
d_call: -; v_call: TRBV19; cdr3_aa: CASSTLSSYNEQFF
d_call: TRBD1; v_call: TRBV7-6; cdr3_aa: CASSPTTGSYEQYF
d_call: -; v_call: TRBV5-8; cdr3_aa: CASSRRRKGLNYGYTF
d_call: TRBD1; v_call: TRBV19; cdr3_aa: CASRTLGQRGYGYTF
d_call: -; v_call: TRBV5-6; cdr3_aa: CASSYYSNQPQHF
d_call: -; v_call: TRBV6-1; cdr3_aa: CASSGGITGGTDTQYF
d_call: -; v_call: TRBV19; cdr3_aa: CASSMATTQYF
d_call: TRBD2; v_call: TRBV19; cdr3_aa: CASSTTRLAGGNSAYEQYF
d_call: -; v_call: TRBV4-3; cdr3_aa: CASSQQLPGLQLGGYTF
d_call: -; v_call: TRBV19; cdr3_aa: CASSIYRSNQPQHF
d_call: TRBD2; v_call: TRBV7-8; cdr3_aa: CASSLEAGVTDTQYF
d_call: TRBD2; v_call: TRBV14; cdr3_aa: CASSAGLAVETQYF
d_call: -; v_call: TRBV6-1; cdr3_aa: CASRLTGPPYEQYF
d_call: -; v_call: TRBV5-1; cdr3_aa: CASRAWMASGGEQFF
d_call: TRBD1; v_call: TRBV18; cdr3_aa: CASSPGRGNNQPQHF